The present T cell receptor beta chain was sequenced within a study of beta chain features in type 1 diabetes. Study as a whole: Taken together, all samples contributed 107,917,701 examined sorted cells.

Expressed TCRB transcripts were sequenced after all isolated RNA was converted to cDNA. Naive, central memory and regulatory T cell samples produced a mean of approximately 3.9 million reads. Using immunoSEQ multiplex PCR, the repertoire was profiled, and TCRdb retains in-frame clones only, with some absent. The sample includes 150,000 or so clones, about 8.3% of them seen just once. This clone appeared a few times. What it binds is not known. Isolation of CD4+ naive, central memory, regulatory and stem cell-like memory cells was achieved by sorting via CD45RO/CCR7/CD25/CD127/CD95/CD27. CDR1 and CDR2 (germline): MNHEY, SMNVEV (reference sequence). V was clipped by 10 bases and J by 0 bases, with 13 bases between them. There are 14 residues in the CDR3. Study-level points and caveats: Among patients with Type 1 diabetes, TCRB CDR3s were moderately but significantly shorter in every one of the four CD4+ subsets.

What was sequenced was central memory CD4+ T cells from blood. This sequence joins TRBV27 and TRBJ1-3, with D possibly being TRBD1 (5 bases). The clonotype was recovered from a woman aged 18-30 years with type 1 diabetes. The CDR3 coding sequence is TGTGCCATCCGGGGGGGGACCTCTGGAAACACCATATATTTT. This gives the protein CAIRGGTSGNTIYF.